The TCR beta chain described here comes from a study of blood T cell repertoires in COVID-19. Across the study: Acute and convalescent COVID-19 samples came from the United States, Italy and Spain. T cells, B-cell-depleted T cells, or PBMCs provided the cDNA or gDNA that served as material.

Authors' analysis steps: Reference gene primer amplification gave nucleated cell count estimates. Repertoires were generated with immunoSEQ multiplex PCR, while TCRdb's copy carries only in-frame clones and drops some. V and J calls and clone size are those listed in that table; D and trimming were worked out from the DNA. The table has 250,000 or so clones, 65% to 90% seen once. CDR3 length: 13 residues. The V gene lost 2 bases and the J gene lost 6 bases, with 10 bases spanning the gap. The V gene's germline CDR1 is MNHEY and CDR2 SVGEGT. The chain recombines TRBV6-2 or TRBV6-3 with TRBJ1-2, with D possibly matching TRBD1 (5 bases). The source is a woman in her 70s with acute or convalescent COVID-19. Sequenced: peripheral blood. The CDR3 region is CASSYVQGNGYTF. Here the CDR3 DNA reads TGTGCCAGCAGTTACGTCCAGGGAAATGGCTACACCTTC.